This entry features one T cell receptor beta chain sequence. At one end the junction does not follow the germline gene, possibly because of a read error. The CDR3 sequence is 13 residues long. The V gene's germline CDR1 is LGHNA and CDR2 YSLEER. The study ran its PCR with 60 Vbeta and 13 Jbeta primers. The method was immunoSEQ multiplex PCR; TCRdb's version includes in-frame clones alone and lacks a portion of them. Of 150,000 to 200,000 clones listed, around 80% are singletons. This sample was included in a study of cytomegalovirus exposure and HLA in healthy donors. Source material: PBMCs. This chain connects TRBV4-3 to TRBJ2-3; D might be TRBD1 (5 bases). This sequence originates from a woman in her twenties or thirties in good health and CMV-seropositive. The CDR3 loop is CASSQDGAETQYF. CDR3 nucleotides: TGCGCCAGCAGCCAAGATGGGGCAGAAACGCAGTATTTT.